Below, 5 T cell receptor beta chains from the same sample are listed, as sequenced in a study of blood T cell repertoires in COVID-19. The table came from immunoSEQ multiplex PCR; TCRdb's copy has only in-frame clones and leaves some out. The sample records around 260,000 clones, less than 90% being singletons. The sample taken for sequencing was peripheral blood. These receptors all stem from a man in his sixties who had recovered from COVID-19.

V gene TRBV9 combines with J gene TRBJ2-7; TRBD2 matches at 7 bases. Unmatched junction bases numbered 9, after V lost 3 bases and J lost 6 bases. CDR1 and CDR2 (germline): SGDLS, YYNGEE. The CDR3 runs 14 residues. CDR3 DNA sequence: TGTGCCAGCAGCGCCCAGACGGGAGGTACCGAGCAGTACTTC. Its translation: CASSAQTGGTEQYF.

The rearrangement joins TRBV5-6 to TRBJ2-7; 10 bases line up with TRBD1. V lost 5 bases, J lost 5 bases, and 7 bases stayed unmatched. Per the germline V gene, CDR1 is SGHDT and CDR2 is YYEEEE. The CDR3 is 14 amino acids. DNA of the CDR3: TGTGCCAGCAGGTCCGGGACAGGGGCGAACGAGCAGTACTTC. This codes for CASRSGTGANEQYF.

The gene calls are TRBV5-1 and TRBJ2-1, with unresolved D. Germline V lookup: CDR1 SGHRS, CDR2 YFSETQ. V lost 0 bases and J lost 7, with 8 bases in between. The CDR3 length is 13 residues. The CDR3 sequence is CASSLASVNEQFF. The CDR3 DNA is TGCGCCAGCAGCTTGGCCTCGGTGAATGAGCAGTTCTTC. Full variable domain (remainder filled in from reference TRBV5-1 and TRBJ2-1): KAGVTQTPRYLIKTRGQQVTLSCSPISGHRSVSWYQQTPGQGLQFLFEYFSETQRNKGNFPGRFSGRQFSNSRSEMNVSTLELGDSALYLCASSLASVNEQFFGPGTRLTVL.

The gene calls are TRBV11-2 and TRBJ2-2, with TRBD2 identical over 12 bases. Per the germline V gene, CDR1 is SGHAT and CDR2 is FQNNGV. The V segment lost 4 bases and the J segment 4 bases; nucleotides outside the gene matches: 1. CDR3 length equals 15 residues. The CDR3 region has the DNA TGTGCCAGCAGCTCGGGACTAGCGGGCACCGGGGAGCTGTTTTTT. Protein sequence: CASSSGLAGTGELFF.

The genes are TRBV30 and TRBJ2-5; 11 bases are a match to TRBD2. CDR1 GTSNPN and CDR2 SVGIG come from the germline V gene (reference sequence). The V segment lost 1 base and the J segment 7 bases; nucleotides outside the gene matches: 8. This CDR3 comprises 15 residues. The CDR3 sequence: CAWSALAGGPGTQYF. The CDR3, as DNA: TGTGCCTGGAGTGCCTTAGCGGGGGGGCCGGGGACCCAGTACTTC.